This is a list of T cell receptor beta chains from one sample in a study of long-term antiretroviral therapy in people with HIV. Assay: immunoSEQ multiplex PCR; the TCRdb copy retains only in-frame clones and omits some. Of some 30,000 clones in the sample, almost 95% were seen once. This material consisted of unsorted PBMCs, taken about 7.2 years after starting antiretroviral therapy. The receptors stem from a man between 50 and 59 years old with HIV. The CDR3 runs from the conserved cysteine through the conserved F or W. D genes are given only for firm matches. Size values are once, few and many counts, or a class for expanded clones, and some rows have none.

CDR3 length	J gene	V gene	clone size	D gene	CDR3 DNA	CDR3 protein
16	TRBJ2-1	TRBV5-6	-	-	TGTGCCAGCAGCTTGGGCAAGCTCAGCTCCTACAATGAGCAGTTCTTC	CASSLGKLSSYNEQFF
14	TRBJ1-5	TRBV7-9	-	-	TGTGCCAGCAGCTTAGGTAGTGGGGGGCAGCCCCAGCATTTT	CASSLGSGGQPQHF
16	TRBJ1-2	TRBV7-8	-	TRBD1	TGTGCCAGCAGCTTAGCAGACAGGGGGCCCCACTATGGCTACACCTTC	CASSLADRGPHYGYTF
14	TRBJ2-7	TRBV5-1	-	-	TGCGCCAGCAGCTTTGGGCCCCGGGGTAGTGAGCAGTACTTC	CASSFGPRGSEQYF
13	TRBJ1-2	TRBV19	once	-	TGTGCCAGTAGGGAAACAGGAGTCTATGGCTACACCTTC	CASRETGVYGYTF
12	TRBJ2-2	TRBV6-1	-	-	TGTGCCAGCAGTGAGGGCACCGGGGAGCTGTTTTTT	CASSEGTGELFF
16	TRBJ2-5	TRBV18	-	TRBD1	TGTGCCAGCTCACTACGGACAGGCTTAGAACAAGAGACCCAGTACTTC	CASSLRTGLEQETQYF
16	TRBJ2-2	TRBV15	-	TRBD1	TGTGCCACCAGCAGAGAGGCCCAGGGGGCGGACGGGGAGCTGTTTTTT	CATSREAQGADGELFF
14	TRBJ1-1	TRBV6-1	-	-	TGTGCCAGCAGTGAAGTGCTCCAGGGCACTGAAGCTTTCTTT	CASSEVLQGTEAFF
15	TRBJ1-2	TRBV7-9	-	TRBD1	TGTGCCAGCAGCATTTATTCCGGGACAGATTATGGCTACACCTTC	CASSIYSGTDYGYTF
14	TRBJ1-3	TRBV2	-	-	TGTGCCAGCACTGGAATTGGGGGCGGAAACACCATATATTTT	CASTGIGGGNTIYF
19	TRBJ2-3	TRBV4-3	once	-	TGCGCCAGCAGCCAAGATTCCACTTCCGGGGCCGGCCACTCGGATACGCAGTATTTT	CASSQDSTSGAGHSDTQYF
13	TRBJ1-5	TRBV5-1	-	-	TGCGCCAGCAGCCCCACTGGGAATCAGCCCCAGCATTTT	CASSPTGNQPQHF
19	TRBJ2-3	TRBV5-4	-	TRBD2	TGTGCCAGCAGCTTGGCCAAGGGTGGTAGCGGGGCCGGGGGAGATACGCAGTATTTT	CASSLAKGGSGAGGDTQYF
16	TRBJ2-3	TRBV29-1	-	TRBD2	TGCAGCGTTGACCGGGTGCTAGCGGGGGACACAGATACGCAGTATTTT	CSVDRVLAGDTDTQYF
13	TRBJ2-1	TRBV4-3	-	TRBD1	TGCGCCAGCAGCCAGACAGGGCTAAATGAGCAGTTCTTC	CASSQTGLNEQFF
14	TRBJ2-3	TRBV27	-	-	TGTGCCAGCGGGGCGACAAGACTCACAGATACGCAGTATTTT	CASGATRLTDTQYF
15	TRBJ1-2	TRBV11-2	-	-	TGTGCCAGCAGCTCAGATGGTGGCAGTCCCTATGGCTACACCTTC	CASSSDGGSPYGYTF
16	TRBJ1-2	TRBV19	-	TRBD1	TGTGCCAGTAGTGGCCCAAGGGACAGAGCTAACTATGGCTACACCTTC	CASSGPRDRANYGYTF
13	TRBJ2-3	TRBV4-3	-	TRBD2	TGCGCCAGCAGCCCCGCGGGGGAAGATACGCAGTATTTT	CASSPAGEDTQYF
16	TRBJ2-2	TRBV19	-	-	TGTGCCAGTAGTACCTCTGGGGGGCGGAGCACCGGGGAGCTGTTTTTT	CASSTSGGRSTGELFF
17	TRBJ2-2	TRBV4-3	-	TRBD2	TGCGCCAGCAGCCAAGCCCTAGCGGGGGGCGGCACCGGGGAGCTGTTTTTT	CASSQALAGGGTGELFF
13	TRBJ1-2	TRBV6-5	-	-	TGTGCCAGCAGTTACTCGCAGGGCAGTGGCTACACCTTC	CASSYSQGSGYTF
15	TRBJ2-7	TRBV6-1	-	TRBD1	TGTGCCAGCAGTGAGAGACAGGGTGCGTTCTACGAGCAGTACTTC	CASSERQGAFYEQYF
11	TRBJ2-7	TRBV20-1	-	-	TGCAGTGCTAGTGGGCAGCTCGAGCAGTACTTC	CSASGQLEQYF
13	TRBJ1-6	TRBV9	-	-	TGTGCCAGCAGCCCGGGGACGGGTTCACCCCTCCACTTT	CASSPGTGSPLHF
15	TRBJ1-2	TRBV6-5	-	TRBD1	TGTGCCAGCATTGTATGGGACAGGGATGGCTATGGCTACACCTTC	CASIVWDRDGYGYTF
13	TRBJ2-7	TRBV2	-	TRBD2	TGTGCCAGCAGTGGGGGGGGACTTGGCGAGCAGTACTTC	CASSGGGLGEQYF
13	TRBJ1-1	TRBV11-2	-	-	TGTGCCAGCAGCTTAGCCCGGCAATACGGAGCTTTCTTT	CASSLARQYGAFF
17	TRBJ2-1	TRBV5-1	once	TRBD2	TGCGCCAGCAGCTTGACGAGACTAGCGGGGGGGCTGCATGAGCAGTTCTTC	CASSLTRLAGGLHEQFF
19	TRBJ2-7	TRBV9	once	TRBD1	TGTGCCAGCAGCGTAGACGAGGTCGGAGGGGACAGGCCCACCTACGAGCAGTACTTC	CASSVDEVGGDRPTYEQYF
11	TRBJ1-2	TRBV25-1	-	-	TGTGCCAGCAGTGAATGGTATGGCTACACCTTC	CASSEWYGYTF
14	TRBJ2-1	TRBV30	-	-	TGTGCCTGGAGTGTATTAGGGACTGGCAATGAGCAGTTCTTC	CAWSVLGTGNEQFF
20	TRBJ2-4	TRBV7-2	-	-	TGTGCCAGCAGCTTAGCTTGGCCGGCAGGGGGGGATCGAAAGAAAAACATTCAGTACTTC	CASSLAWPAGGDRKKNIQYF
13	TRBJ1-5	TRBV19	-	-	TGTGCCAGTAGTATTACCCAGGATCAGCCCCAGCATTTT	CASSITQDQPQHF
16	TRBJ2-2	TRBV4-3	-	-	TGCGCCAGCAGCCAAGATTCCCAAACGAACACCGGGGAGCTGTTTTTT	CASSQDSQTNTGELFF
17	TRBJ1-1	TRBV9	-	-	TGTGCCAGCAGCCCCCGTAAGTTGAACACCGAGAACACTGAAGCTTTCTTT	CASSPRKLNTENTEAFF
14	TRBJ1-2	TRBV19	-	TRBD1	TGTGCCAGTAACGACAGGGGGACAGTCTATGGCTACACCTTC	CASNDRGTVYGYTF
14	TRBJ1-2	TRBV6-1	-	-	TGTGCCAGCACCCTACTAGAGGGATCCGGTGGCTACACCTTC	CASTLLEGSGGYTF
14	TRBJ1-5	TRBV2	-	-	TGTGCCAGCAGTGTGGCGGGGAGCAATCAGCCCCAGCATTTT	CASSVAGSNQPQHF
16	TRBJ2-7	TRBV14	once	TRBD1	TGTGCCAGCAGCCTCCGAGGACAGGGGCCTTTGGACGAGCAGTACTTC	CASSLRGQGPLDEQYF
15	TRBJ2-2	TRBV30	-	-	TGTGCCTGGAGTGCGCGGACAGCGAACACCGGGGAGCTGTTTTTT	CAWSARTANTGELFF
17	TRBJ2-7	TRBV7-3	-	-	TGTGCCAGCAGCTTCGGGGACCCACCCTTCATAGTATACGAGCAGTACTTC	CASSFGDPPFIVYEQYF
14	TRBJ2-2	TRBV4-1	-	-	TGCGCCAGCAGACCAGACCGTTACACCGGGGAGCTGTTTTTT	CASRPDRYTGELFF
14	TRBJ2-3	TRBV18	-	-	TGTGCCAGCTCACAGGGTTTGGGGGCCGATACGCAGTATTTT	CASSQGLGADTQYF
14	TRBJ2-7	TRBV5-6	-	TRBD2	TGTGCCAGCAGCTTTCTAGCGGGGTCCTACGAGCAGTACTTC	CASSFLAGSYEQYF
16	TRBJ2-3	TRBV6-1	-	-	TGTGCCAGCAGTGAAAGGGGAACACCTAGCACAGATACGCAGTATTTT	CASSERGTPSTDTQYF
15	TRBJ1-4	TRBV5-4	-	-	TGTGCCAGCAGCTCGGGGGGTCTCACTAATGAAAAACTGTTTTTT	CASSSGGLTNEKLFF
12	TRBJ1-1	TRBV27	-	-	TGTGCCACCCCCCGGACAGTTAATGAAGCTTTCTTT	CATPRTVNEAFF
17	TRBJ2-1	TRBV2	-	TRBD1	TGTGCCAGCAGTGCTGTTGTGGGACAGGGTGACTACAATGAGCAGTTCTTC	CASSAVVGQGDYNEQFF
16	TRBJ1-2	TRBV27	-	TRBD1	TGTGCCAGCCCCCCGGACAGGGTTTCGATTATCTATGGCTACACCTTC	CASPPDRVSIIYGYTF
14	TRBJ2-2	TRBV9	-	-	TGTGCCAGCAGCGGGACTCCCGGAACCGGGGAGCTGTTTTTT	CASSGTPGTGELFF